This T cell receptor (beta chain) emerged from a study of CD8 T cells in Susac syndrome. The TEMRA cells underwent FACS enrichment, while the CD8+ and CD4+ T cells underwent negative isolation. Random-hexamer reverse transcription was applied to roughly 0.5 to 1 ug RNA. TCRdb called the immunoSEQ multiplex PCR reads again in MiXCR, with one record for every CDR3 protein. The sample lists fewer than 350,000 distinct CDR3 sequences; 90% to 95% were seen once. The germline V gene encodes CDR1 DFQATT and CDR2 SNEGSKA (reference sequence). CDR3 length equals 14 residues. Trimming cost V 4 bases and J 0 bases, with 11 bases left between them.

This sequence joins TRBV20-1 and TRBJ2-3; TRBD2 might be the D (6 bases). The source is a human donor with multiple sclerosis. The sequenced sample was CD4+ T cells from PBMCs. The CDR3 DNA sequence: TGCAGTGCTAATCCGGGAGATAGCACAGATACGCAGTATTTT. As protein: CSANPGDSTDTQYF.